These T cell receptor beta chains were read from a single sample in a study of blood T cell repertoires in COVID-19. The data were produced by immunoSEQ multiplex PCR, yet TCRdb's version contains in-frame clones alone and is incomplete. This sample has around 99,000 clones, with approximately 84% found just once. Sequenced material: peripheral blood. These receptors were collected from a woman between 50 and 59 years old with acute or convalescent COVID-19. Both conserved end residues are part of each CDR3. Each record gives: D gene, clone size, V gene, J gene, CDR3 DNA, CDR3 protein. D genes are given only for firm matches. Clone size appears in some rows only: once, few, many, or a class for an expanded clone.

D: NA
size: NA
V: TRBV2
J: TRBJ2-4
DNA: TGTGCCAGCAGTGGACCGCAGGCGAAAAACATTCAGTACTTC
CDR3: CASSGPQAKNIQYF

D: NA
size: few
V: TRBV5-1
J: TRBJ1-6
DNA: TGCGCCAGCAGCTTGCCAGGGGCTGGTTCACCCCTCCACTTT
CDR3: CASSLPGAGSPLHF

D: TRBD2
size: NA
V: TRBV11-2
J: TRBJ2-3
DNA: TGTGCCAGCAGCTTCCGCGGACTAGCGGGGACGCTTAGCACAGATACGCAGTATTTT
CDR3: CASSFRGLAGTLSTDTQYF

D: NA
size: once
V: TRBV6-6
J: TRBJ1-1
DNA: TGTGCCAGCGGCGCGGAGGGAAACACTGAAGCTTTCTTT
CDR3: CASGAEGNTEAFF

D: NA
size: NA
V: TRBV9
J: TRBJ1-1
DNA: TGTGCCAGCAGCCCGAGGGGAGGCACTGAAGCTTTCTTT
CDR3: CASSPRGGTEAFF

D: NA
size: NA
V: TRBV5-1
J: TRBJ1-2
DNA: TGCGCCAGCAGCATGGATACAGCTAACTATGGCTACACCTTC
CDR3: CASSMDTANYGYTF

D: NA
size: once
V: TRBV19
J: TRBJ1-2
DNA: TGTGCTTCATCATCCCGGGGGGCTAAAGGCTACACCTTC
CDR3: CASSSRGAKGYTF

D: NA
size: NA
V: TRBV24-1
J: TRBJ1-1
DNA: TGTGCCACCAGTGATAACAGGCAAACTGAAGCTTTCTTT
CDR3: CATSDNRQTEAFF

D: NA
size: once
V: TRBV30
J: TRBJ1-1
DNA: TGTGCCTGGAGTGGGCAGGGGCGGACTCCCGAAGCTTTCTTT
CDR3: CAWSGQGRTPEAFF

D: NA
size: NA
V: TRBV6-1
J: TRBJ2-3
DNA: TGTGCCAGCAGTGAAGCGCCGCGGGGTAAAGATACGCAGTATTTT
CDR3: CASSEAPRGKDTQYF

D: TRBD1
size: NA
V: TRBV19
J: TRBJ2-7
DNA: TGTGCCAGTAGTACCCCCGGGACAGGGGGCTACGAGCAGTACTTC
CDR3: CASSTPGTGGYEQYF

D: TRBD1
size: NA
V: TRBV2
J: TRBJ1-1
DNA: TGTGCCAGCAGTATGACAGGGGGCTTCACTGAAGCTTTCTTT
CDR3: CASSMTGGFTEAFF

D: TRBD2
size: NA
V: TRBV5-1
J: TRBJ2-3
DNA: TGCGCCAGCAGCTTGGAGGCGCGGGGGGTAGATACGCAGTATTTT
CDR3: CASSLEARGVDTQYF

D: NA
size: few
V: TRBV5-1
J: TRBJ1-1
DNA: TGCGCCAGCAAATTGGGGCGGTCGAACACTGAAGCTTTCTTT
CDR3: CASKLGRSNTEAFF

D: NA
size: NA
V: TRBV2
J: TRBJ2-1
DNA: TGTGCCAGCAGTGTGACAGAGTACAATGAGCAGTTCTTC
CDR3: CASSVTEYNEQFF

D: TRBD1
size: NA
V: TRBV7-3
J: TRBJ1-2
DNA: TGTGCCAGCAGCCCCGGGACAGCATATGGCTACACCTTC
CDR3: CASSPGTAYGYTF